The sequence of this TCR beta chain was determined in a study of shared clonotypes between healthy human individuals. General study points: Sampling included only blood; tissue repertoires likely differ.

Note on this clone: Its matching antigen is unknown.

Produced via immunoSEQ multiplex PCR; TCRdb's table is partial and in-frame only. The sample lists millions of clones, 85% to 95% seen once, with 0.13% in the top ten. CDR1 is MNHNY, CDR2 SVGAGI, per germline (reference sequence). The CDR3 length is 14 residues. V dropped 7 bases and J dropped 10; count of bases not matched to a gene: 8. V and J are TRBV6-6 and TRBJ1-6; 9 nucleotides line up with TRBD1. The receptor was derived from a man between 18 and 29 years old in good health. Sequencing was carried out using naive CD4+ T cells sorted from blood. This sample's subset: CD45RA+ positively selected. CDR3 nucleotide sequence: TGTGCCAGCACCTGGACAGGGGATGGGTCACCCCTCCACTTT. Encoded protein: CASTWTGDGSPLHF.